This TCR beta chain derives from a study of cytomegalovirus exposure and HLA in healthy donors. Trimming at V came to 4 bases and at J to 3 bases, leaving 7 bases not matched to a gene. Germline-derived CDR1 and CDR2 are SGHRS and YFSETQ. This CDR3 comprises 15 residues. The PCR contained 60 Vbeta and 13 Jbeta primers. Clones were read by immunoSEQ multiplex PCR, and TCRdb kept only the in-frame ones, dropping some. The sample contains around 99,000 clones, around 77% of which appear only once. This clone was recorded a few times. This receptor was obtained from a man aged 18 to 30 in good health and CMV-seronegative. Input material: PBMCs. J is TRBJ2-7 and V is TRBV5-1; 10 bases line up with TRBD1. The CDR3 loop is CASSRGTGVIYEQYF. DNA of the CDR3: TGCGCCAGCAGCCGCGGGACAGGGGTCATCTACGAGCAGTACTTC. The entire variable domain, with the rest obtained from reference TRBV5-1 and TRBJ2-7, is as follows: KAGVTQTPRYLIKTRGQQVTLSCSPISGHRSVSWYQQTPGQGLQFLFEYFSETQRNKGNFPGRFSGRQFSNSRSEMNVSTLELGDSALYLCASSRGTGVIYEQYFGPGTRLTVT.